This entry lists 30 T cell receptor beta chains sequenced from one sample in a study of T cells expressing NK-cell markers (dated by TCRdb to 2020 to 2021). Library preparation used 5' RACE. Sequenced using an Illumina HiSeq 2000. Based on TCRdb reprocessing of the reads, there is one entry per CDR3 protein sequence, and DNA is missing. This sample's table has entries for roughly 160,000 distinct CDR3 sequences. Roughly a fifth of the sample lies in the top ten. Source material: blood T cells: a sorted CD56 or NKG2C T cell subset, CD4+ or CD8+ T cells, or bulk PBMC T cells (not recorded which). The receptors here all came from a man aged 18-70 years in good health.

V gene TRBV15 combines with J gene TRBJ2-2. The germline gives CDR1 LNHNV, CDR2 YYDKDF (reference sequence). The CDR3 extends over 13 amino acids. This CDR3 reads CATSRGETGELFF.

The chain couples TRBV19 to TRBJ1-2; TCRdb reports TRBD1, a call that lacks DNA to check it against. CDR1 is LNHDA and CDR2 is SQIVND in the germline V gene (reference sequence). This CDR3 contains 13 residues. CDR3: CASTARQDLFYTF.

The V call is TRBV7-3, the J call TRBJ2-3; TCRdb proposes TRBD1, but this gene call is untestable without DNA. Germline V gene data show CDR1 as SGHTA and CDR2 as FQGTGA. There are 16 residues in the CDR3. The CDR3 loop reads CASNHGGGGGTDTQYF. Based on the CDR3 plus reference TRBV7-3 and TRBJ2-3, the full variable domain is GAGVSQTPSNKVTEKGKYVELRCDPISGHTALYWYRQSLGQGPEFLIYFQGTGAADDSGLPNDRFFAVRPEGSVSTLKIQRTERGDSAVYLCASNHGGGGGTDTQYFGPGTRLTVL.

This chain links TRBV2 with TRBJ2-2. CDR3 length equals 15 residues. Per the germline V gene, CDR1 is SNHLY and CDR2 is FYNNEI. The chain's CDR3 is CASSVQVANTGELFF. The full variable domain, completed using reference TRBV2 and TRBJ2-2, is EPEVTQTPSHQVTQMGQEVILRCVPISNHLYFYWYRQILGQKVEFLVSFYNNEISEKSEIFDDQFSVERPDGSNFTLKIRSTKLEDSAMYFCASSVQVANTGELFFGEGSRLTVL.

The rearrangement links TRBV5-1 to TRBJ2-5; with no DNA, the TCRdb D assignment of TRBD2 cannot be verified. The germline CDR1 and CDR2 sequences are SGHRS and YFSETQ. CDR3 length: 14 amino acids. CDR3 loop: CASSYYLPSETQYF.

This chain uses TRBV9 with TRBJ2-5. The CDR3 runs 14 residues. In germline, CDR1 is SGDLS, CDR2 YYNGEE. Here the CDR3 reads CASSDLYSQETQYF. The full variable domain, in which reference TRBV9 and TRBJ2-5 provide the parts outside the CDR3, is DSGVTQTPKHLITATGQRVTLRCSPRSGDLSVYWYQQSLDQGLQFLIQYYNGEERAKGNILERFSAQQFPDLHSELNLSSLELGDSALYFCASSDLYSQETQYFGPGTRLLVL.

Here the CDR3 reads CASSQDGGSADKQFF. The chain is built from TRBV4-1 and TRBJ2-1; TCRdb's D gene call, TRBD1, goes unchecked for lack of DNA. CDR3 length: 15 residues. CDR1 and CDR2 (germline): MGHRA, YSYEKL.

The CDR3 spells CASSRYQEWDEQYF. This chain links TRBV3-1 with TRBJ2-7. There are 14 residues in the CDR3. Germline V gene lookup returns CDR1 LGHDT and CDR2 YNNKEL (reference sequence).

V is TRBV4-1 and J is TRBJ2-1; the TCRdb D gene call, TRBD2, has no DNA to confirm it. Per the germline V gene, CDR1 is MGHRA and CDR2 is YSYEKL. This CDR3 region has 17 residues. CDR3 loop: CASSLEGTSGGLDEQFF.

The chain links TRBV7-9 to TRBJ2-1; TCRdb lists TRBD2, though no DNA is available to test this call. CDR1 and CDR2 (germline): SEHNR, FQNEAQ (reference sequence). The CDR3 covers 16 residues. CDR3 loop: CASSFTSGGTGNEQFF. Looking up the rest from reference TRBV7-9 and TRBJ2-1 gives the full variable domain: DTGVSQNPRHKITKRGQNVTFRCDPISEHNRLYWYRQTLGQGPEFLTYFQNEAQLEKSRLLSDRFSAERPKGSFSTLEIQRTEQGDSAMYLCASSFTSGGTGNEQFFGPGTRLTVL.

The chain uses TRBV7-9 and TRBJ2-3. Looked up from germline, CDR1 is SEHNR and CDR2 is FQNEAQ (reference sequence). This CDR3 is built from 14 residues. This CDR3 reads CASSLELAPDTQYF.

V usage is TRBV18 and J usage is TRBJ2-3; with no DNA, the TCRdb D assignment of TRBD1 cannot be verified. CDR3 size: 16 residues. Germline CDR1 and CDR2: KGHSH and LQKENI. The CDR3 spells CASKAPPGGYIDTQYF.

The V gene is TRBV7-2, the J gene TRBJ2-7; with no DNA, the TCRdb D assignment of TRBD2 cannot be verified. This CDR3 spans 16 amino acids. Germline loops: CDR1 SGHTA, CDR2 FQGNSA. CDR3 loop: CASSPPPSGGAREQYF.

CDR3: CASGPGLTGYEQYF. The chain recombines TRBV12-5 with TRBJ2-7; without DNA, the TCRdb call of TRBD2 cannot be checked. There are 14 residues in the CDR3. CDR1 is LGHNT, CDR2 FRNRAP, per germline.

Here the CDR3 reads CASSVISGGEQFF. V is TRBV6-1 and J is TRBJ2-1; as DNA is missing, the TRBD2 call by TCRdb cannot be tested. This CDR3 contains 13 residues. CDR1 and CDR2 (germline): MNHNS, SASEGT.

The genes are TRBV19 and TRBJ2-1; TCRdb selects TRBD1, and the lack of DNA leaves this call unchecked. The CDR3 totals 12 residues. CDR1 is LNHDA, CDR2 SQIVND, per germline (reference sequence). This chain's CDR3 is CATGTGNNEQFF.

The CDR3 is CASSRRQFDYGYTF. V usage is TRBV18 and J usage is TRBJ1-2; TCRdb picks TRBD1, but there is no DNA to check that call. CDR3 length: 14 amino acids. Germline values: CDR1 KGHSH, CDR2 LQKENI.

The chain employs TRBV27 and TRBJ1-5; with no DNA, the TCRdb D assignment of TRBD1 cannot be verified. Germline V gene lookup returns CDR1 MNHEY and CDR2 SMNVEV (reference sequence). The CDR3 length is 14 residues. CDR3 loop: CASTLVGGGQPQHF.

The chain couples TRBV7-6 to TRBJ2-7; TCRdb's assignment of TRBD1 cannot be checked, as there is no DNA. The CDR3 sequence is 13 residues long. Germline V gives CDR1 SGHVS, CDR2 FNYEAQ. CDR3 sequence: CASSPTGAGEQYF.

V gene TRBV28 combines with J gene TRBJ1-1; TCRdb calls TRBD1, which cannot be checked without DNA. CDR3 length: 14 residues. Germline V lookup: CDR1 MDHEN, CDR2 SYDVKM. CDR3 loop: CAITGDREVTEAFF.

The chain joins TRBV28 to TRBJ2-1. The CDR3 loop spans 11 amino acids. Germline-derived CDR1 and CDR2 are MDHEN and SYDVKM. This chain's CDR3 is CASTFRHEQFF.

The chain employs TRBV6-1 and TRBJ2-1; TCRdb's D call of TRBD1 is untestable without DNA. The length of the CDR3 is 14 residues. Germline V CDR1 and CDR2: MNHNS, SASEGT. The CDR3 loop is CASTGAFSYNEQFF.

The V call is TRBV29-1, the J call TRBJ1-1; the TCRdb D gene call, TRBD1, has no DNA to confirm it. The CDR3 runs 15 residues. Germline V lookup: CDR1 SQVTM, CDR2 ANQGSEA. The CDR3 protein is CSVATARGRGTEAFF.

The chain combines TRBV2 with TRBJ2-7; without DNA, the TCRdb call of TRBD1 cannot be checked. The CDR3 has 15 amino acids. Germline V CDR1 and CDR2: SNHLY, FYNNEI. This CDR3 is CASSVSGTGAYEQYF. Full variable domain (outside the CDR3, taken from reference TRBV2 and TRBJ2-7): EPEVTQTPSHQVTQMGQEVILRCVPISNHLYFYWYRQILGQKVEFLVSFYNNEISEKSEIFDDQFSVERPDGSNFTLKIRSTKLEDSAMYFCASSVSGTGAYEQYFGPGTRLTVT.

The chain recombines TRBV4-1 with TRBJ2-1; TCRdb's D call of TRBD2 is untestable without DNA. The CDR3 is 15 residues long. The germline gives CDR1 MGHRA, CDR2 YSYEKL. The CDR3 sequence: CASSAIQLAWDEQFF.

This rearrangement joins TRBV5-1 to TRBJ2-7; TCRdb proposes TRBD1, but this gene call is untestable without DNA. This CDR3 comprises 15 residues. In germline, CDR1 is SGHRS, CDR2 YFSETQ. The CDR3 sequence is CASSSNPGQYYEQYF. The full variable domain, with the rest looked up from reference TRBV5-1 and TRBJ2-7, is KAGVTQTPRYLIKTRGQQVTLSCSPISGHRSVSWYQQTPGQGLQFLFEYFSETQRNKGNFPGRFSGRQFSNSRSEMNVSTLELGDSALYLCASSSNPGQYYEQYFGPGTRLTVT.

The chain uses TRBV18 and TRBJ2-7; TCRdb calls TRBD1, which cannot be checked without DNA. This CDR3 region has 15 residues. In germline, CDR1 is KGHSH, CDR2 LQKENI. CDR3 amino acids: CASSPPDRGLNEQYF. Full variable domain (outside the CDR3, taken from reference TRBV18 and TRBJ2-7): NAGVMQNPRHLVRRRGQEARLRCSPMKGHSHVYWYRQLPEEGLKFMVYLQKENIIDESGMPKERFSAEFPKEGPSILRIQQVVRGDSAAYFCASSPPDRGLNEQYFGPGTRLTVT.

The chain carries TRBV7-9 and TRBJ1-1; TCRdb's D call of TRBD1 is untestable without DNA. Looked up from germline, CDR1 is SEHNR and CDR2 is FQNEAQ (reference sequence). CDR3 size: 15 residues. The chain's CDR3 is CASSSLGTGGTEAFF.

The rearrangement joins TRBV5-4 to TRBJ1-1; the D call from TCRdb, TRBD1, cannot be confirmed without DNA. Germline CDR1 is SGHNT and CDR2 is YYREEE (reference sequence). This CDR3 comprises 15 residues. This CDR3 is CASSRQGALHTEAFF.

The V and J genes are TRBV6-1 and TRBJ2-7; the D call from TCRdb, TRBD1, cannot be confirmed without DNA. The CDR3 runs to 15 residues. Germline CDR1 reads MNHNS; CDR2 reads SASEGT. This chain's CDR3 is CASSELGTGVYEQYF.